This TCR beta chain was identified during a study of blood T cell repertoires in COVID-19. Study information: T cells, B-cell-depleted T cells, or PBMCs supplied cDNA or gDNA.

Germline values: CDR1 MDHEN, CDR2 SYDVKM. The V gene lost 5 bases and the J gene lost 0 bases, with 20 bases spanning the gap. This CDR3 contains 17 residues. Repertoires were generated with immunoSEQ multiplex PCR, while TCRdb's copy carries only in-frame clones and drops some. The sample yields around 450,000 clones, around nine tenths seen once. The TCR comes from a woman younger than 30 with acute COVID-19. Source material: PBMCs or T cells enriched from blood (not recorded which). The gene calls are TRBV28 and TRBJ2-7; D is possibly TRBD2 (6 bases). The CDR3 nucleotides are TGTGCCAGCAGTCTAAACCGGCTGGGGGAGGCCTCCTACGAGCAGTACTTC. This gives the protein CASSLNRLGEASYEQYF.